This T cell receptor (beta chain) was identified in a study of T cells in Graves' hyperthyroidism and ophthalmopathy. About the study: Peripheral blood samples were taken at initial diagnosis, prior to any treatment.

This clonotype has only a few counts. Uncontrolled infection, other autoimmune disease, pregnancy or lactation barred patients from enrollment. Clinical symptoms, serum thyroxine, TRAb, thyroid ultrasound and orbital computed tomography informed diagnoses. The CDR3 totals 11 residues. V gave up 5 bases and J gave up 11 bases, with 9 bases separating them. Looked up from germline, CDR1 is MNHNS and CDR2 is SASEGT. The CDR3 regions of TCR beta were amplified from RNA transcripts. First-round RT-PCR with HTBI primers amplified the TCR CDR3 region. TCRdb reanalysed the multiplex PCR reads using MiXCR and keeps one entry per CDR3 protein. The profile shows a few hundred thousand distinct CDR3 sequences, around 13% of them singletons.

The chain recombines TRBV6-1 with TRBJ1-4; D uncertain. This sequence originates from a woman in her thirties or forties with Graves' ophthalmopathy. The source material was blood. The CDR3 DNA sequence: TGTGCCAGCAGTTATACTGGGAAACTGTTTTTT. As protein: CASSYTGKLFF.